Each of the 8 T cell receptor beta chains below was sequenced from the same sample in a study of shared clonotypes between healthy human individuals. This table comes from immunoSEQ multiplex PCR, and its TCRdb copy is limited to in-frame clones, with some not included. The repertoire consists of under 600,000 clones, with roughly 72% occurring once and the leading ten covering more than 10%. Sequenced: PBMCs. The origin of the receptors is a middle-aged woman in good health. Some clones in this sample may be carry-over from other donors' samples.

In its sample, this clone was seen a few times. V is TRBV10-3 and J is TRBJ1-4; D may be TRBD1 (5 bases). The CDR3 extends over 15 amino acids. Looked up from germline, CDR1 is ENHRY and CDR2 is SYGVKD. V lost 0 bases and J 3 bases, leaving 8 bases between the germline ends. In DNA, the CDR3 is TGTGCCATCAGTGAGTCGGGACGGCCTAATGAAAAACTGTTTTTT. This encodes CAISESGRPNEKLFF.

About this clone itself: The sample carries other DNA sequences with the same CDR3. The chain uses TRBV9 and TRBJ2-3; D not certain. This CDR3 is built from 12 residues. The germline V gene encodes CDR1 SGDLS and CDR2 YYNGEE. The V end lost 4 bases, the J end lost 5 bases, and 8 bases lay between the germline ends. CDR3 loop: CASSPGRDTQYF. In DNA, the CDR3 is TGTGCCAGCAGCCCCGGACGAGATACGCAGTATTTT.

This clone was counted a single time. This chain links TRBV2 with TRBJ2-1; no firm D call. CDR3 length: 11 residues. CDR1 and CDR2 (germline): SNHLY, FYNNEI. Trimming took off 6 bases at V and 4 bases at J, with 4 bases between the two ends. CDR3 in amino acids: CASRAYNEQFF. For the CDR3, the DNA is TGTGCCAGCAGAGCTTACAATGAGCAGTTCTTC. The variable domain in full, completed from reference TRBV2 and TRBJ2-1, reads EPEVTQTPSHQVTQMGQEVILRCVPISNHLYFYWYRQILGQKVEFLVSFYNNEISEKSEIFDDQFSVERPDGSNFTLKIRSTKLEDSAMYFCASRAYNEQFFGPGTRLTVL.

The chain links TRBV5-6 to TRBJ2-1; 9 bases align to TRBD2. CDR3 size: 13 residues. Germline V gene sequence: CDR1 SGHDT, CDR2 YYEEEE. V lost 4 bases and J lost 9; bases outside the gene matches: 5. CDR3 nucleotide sequence: TGTGCCAGCAGCGGGACTAGCTTTGGTGAGCAGTTCTTC. The encoded protein is CASSGTSFGEQFF.

The genes are TRBV29-1 and TRBJ2-1; TRBD2 aligns across 10 bases. V trimming: 7 bases; J trimming: 9 bases; junction bases outside the gene matches: 9. CDR3 length: 13 residues. From germline, CDR1 is SQVTM and CDR2 ANQGSEA. The CDR3 reads CSGGPSGSGEQFF. In nucleotides, the CDR3 is TGCAGCGGAGGGCCTAGCGGGAGTGGTGAGCAGTTCTTC.

J is TRBJ1-4 and V is TRBV27, with D possibly TRBD1 on 6 matching bases. The V gene lost 3 bases and the J gene lost 4 bases, with 9 bases spanning the gap. The CDR3 extends over 14 amino acids. The germline gives CDR1 MNHEY, CDR2 SMNVEV (reference sequence). The CDR3 DNA reads TGTGCCAGCAGTTTGGGCAGGGGTAATGAAAAACTGTTTTTT. Translating it yields CASSLGRGNEKLFF.

This clone was seen once. The same CDR3 can be traced to other DNA sequences in this sample. The chain employs TRBV28 and TRBJ2-7; maybe TRBD2 (6 bases). This CDR3 is built from 13 residues. Germline loops: CDR1 MDHEN, CDR2 SYDVKM. V was cut by 3 bases and J by 10 bases, with 16 bases left in between. The CDR3 DNA reads as TGTGCCAGCAGTTTCGTCGTCCCGCGGGAACAGTACTTC. Its protein product is CASSFVVPREQYF.

The V and J genes are TRBV28 and TRBJ1-1, with D hard to call. With 6 bases removed from V and 7 bases from J, the gap between germline ends came to 24 bases. The CDR3 sequence is 16 residues long. In germline, CDR1 is MDHEN, CDR2 SYDVKM. The CDR3 spells CASSSHSSARGGEAFF. CDR3 DNA sequence: TGTGCCAGCAGCTCCCATTCGTCGGCGCGTGGTGGTGAAGCTTTCTTT.